This passage covers 18 T cell receptor beta chains from one sample sequenced in a study of CD8+CD57+ T cells in acquired aplastic anemia. Both TCR beta VDJ combination and CDR3 sequence profiling were carried out. Genomic DNA was the template for this profiling. TCRdb re-derived calls from the reads in MiXCR, one entry per CDR3 protein. In the table there are a few hundred thousand distinct CDR3 sequences, 55% to 70% of which are singletons. Sample: sorted CD4+, CD8+, or CD8+CD57+ T cells (not recorded which) from PBMCs. These receptors all stem from a human donor in good health, serving as a control.

This clonotype has more than one count but fewer than ten. A read error is likely, as this CDR3 ends without the conserved phenylalanine or tryptophan. DNA for the CDR3: TGTGCCAGCATGGCCCAAGCTAACTATGGCTACACCCTC. Translating gives CASMAQANYGYTL. This rearrangement joins TRBV6-1 to TRBJ1-2; D uncertain. CDR3 length: 13 residues. Germline assignment: CDR1 MNHNS and CDR2 SASEGT. Trimming removed 7 bases from V and 0 bases from J, with 9 bases in between.

This clonotype was detected many times. This chain connects TRBV6-5 to TRBJ1-2; 10 nucleotides agree with TRBD1. V was clipped by 6 bases and J by 0 bases; unmatched bases: 4. The CDR3 length is 15 residues. Germline V CDR1 and CDR2: MNHEY, SVGAGI. This CDR3 is CASRVGQGANYGYTF. The CDR3 DNA is TGTGCCAGCAGAGTCGGACAGGGGGCTAACTATGGCTACACCTTC.

As regards this clonotype: It is likely a read error, because the conserved phenylalanine at the end of the CDR3 is missing. The DNA is omitted, as the CDR3 cannot be located on it reliably, and the CDR3 follows TCRdb's listing. This chain connects TRBV7-9 to TRBJ1-2; the table's D call TRBD1 went unverified against the DNA. The CDR3 contains 13 residues when both ends are counted. The germline gives CDR1 SEHNR, CDR2 FQNEAQ (reference sequence). The CDR3 loop is CASSISGSNQPQH.

Regarding this clonotype: This could be a read error, since a much larger clone is one nucleotide away. No conserved phenylalanine or tryptophan is present at the end of the CDR3, so a read error is the likely explanation. The chain couples TRBV6-5 to TRBJ1-2, with D unresolved. The CDR3 has 14 residues. V was clipped by 6 bases and J by 0 bases, with 11 bases between them. Looked up from germline, CDR1 is MNHEY and CDR2 is SVGAGI. The CDR3 coding sequence is TGTGCCAGCAGCTATAGCGCGGCTAACTATGGCTACACCCTC. It encodes CASSYSAANYGYTL.

With regard to this clonotype: This sequence may be a read error, since a much larger clone differs from it by one base. V is TRBV10-1 and J is TRBJ2-7, with a weak D call TRBD2 (5 bases). The germline V gene has CDR1 WNHNN and CDR2 SYGVQD (reference sequence). The CDR3 length is 14 residues. This CDR3 reads CAGYDGDTHYEQYF. The CDR3, as DNA: TGTGCCGGCTACGACGGGGATACACACTACGAGCAGTACTTC.

This clonotype was seen at least ten times. The chain couples TRBV10-3 to TRBJ1-5; D remains ambiguous. V lost 0 bases and J 5 bases, leaving 5 bases between the germline ends. From germline, CDR1 is ENHRY and CDR2 SYGVKD. This CDR3 has 13 residues. This chain's CDR3 is CAISESEHQPQHF. CDR3 nucleotide sequence: TGTGCCATCAGTGAGTCAGAACATCAGCCCCAGCATTTT.

This clonotype appeared a single time. The chain is built from TRBV9 and TRBJ1-5; no clear D gene. V shed 4 bases and J shed 10 bases, with 24 bases lying between them. Germline V CDR1 and CDR2: SGDLS, YYNGEE. The CDR3 contains 16 residues. The CDR3 DNA follows: TGTGCCAGCAGCCGCGAAAAACAACAGAAAACAGCCCCCCAGCATTTT. It encodes CASSREKQQKTAPQHF.

As concerns this clonotype: The CDR3 does not close with the conserved phenylalanine or tryptophan, likely indicating a read error. It is unclear where the CDR3 begins or ends on the DNA, so no DNA is shown, and the CDR3 is as TCRdb lists it. This rearrangement joins TRBV2 to TRBJ2-7; no DNA check was done on the table's D call, TRBD2. Germline lookup yields CDR1 SNHLY and CDR2 FYNNEI. Counting both end residues, the CDR3 totals 15 amino acids. This CDR3 is CASSGLSSPYAEEYL.

This chain connects TRBV2 to TRBJ1-2, with unresolved D. Trimming cost V 6 bases and J 4 bases, with 12 bases left between them. From germline, CDR1 is SNHLY and CDR2 FYNNEI. CDR3 size: 13 residues. CDR3 amino acids: CASSTNGSYGYTF. The CDR3 DNA is TGTGCCAGCAGCACGAACGGGAGCTATGGCTACACCTTC. The full variable domain, in which reference TRBV2 and TRBJ1-2 provide the parts outside the CDR3, is EPEVTQTPSHQVTQMGQEVILRCVPISNHLYFYWYRQILGQKVEFLVSFYNNEISEKSEIFDDQFSVERPDGSNFTLKIRSTKLEDSAMYFCASSTNGSYGYTFGSGTRLTVV.

A few counts support this clonotype. This chain connects TRBV3-2 to TRBJ1-3; the D call of TRBD1 is as the table states it, not checked on the DNA. TRBV3-2 corresponds to a pseudogene. This CDR3 spans 14 amino acids. CDR3 in amino acids: CASSQETRVHTIYF. CDR3 in DNA: TGTGCCAGCAGCCAAGAGACCAGGGTTCACACCATATATTTT.

The rearrangement uses TRBV5-8 and TRBJ2-7; 8 nucleotides agree with TRBD2. Germline lookup yields CDR1 SGHTS and CDR2 YDEGEE. Losses at the gene ends were 9 bases for V and 10 bases for J; bases not matched to a gene: 12. The CDR3 length is 12 residues. The CDR3 is CATRTSGRQQYF. The CDR3 DNA sequence: TGTGCCACGAGGACAAGCGGGAGACAACAGTACTTC.

This chain uses TRBV9 with TRBJ1-3; no definite D call. Germline CDR1 reads SGDLS; CDR2 reads YYNGEE. V was clipped by 4 bases and J by 11 bases, with 25 bases between them. CDR3 length: 16 residues. CDR3 in DNA: TGTGCCAGCAGCCTAAACTCCCAGAGGCCCCTATGGCCCATATATTTT. The encoded protein is CASSLNSQRPLWPIYF. Filled out from reference TRBV9 and TRBJ1-3, the complete variable domain reads DSGVTQTPKHLITATGQRVTLRCSPRSGDLSVYWYQQSLDQGLQFLIQYYNGEERAKGNILERFSAQQFPDLHSELNLSSLELGDSALYFCASSLNSQRPLWPIYFGEGSWLTVV.

Note on this clonotype: Mismatch with germline at one junction end may stem from a read error. The rearrangement uses TRBV12-3 or TRBV12-4 and TRBJ2-7; TRBD2 aligns across 8 bases. The CDR3 contains 14 residues. CDR3: CVSSFSGLVYEQYF. DNA of the CDR3: TGTGTCAGCAGTTTCTCGGGACTAGTCTACGAGCAGTACTTC.

The chain recombines TRBV12-5 with TRBJ2-3; weak D call: TRBD2 (5 bases). Per the germline V gene, CDR1 is LGHNT and CDR2 is FRNRAP. CDR3 length: 16 amino acids. The CDR3: CATSGLPAASTDTQYF. CDR3 DNA: TGTGCCACCAGCGGTTTGCCCGCGGCAAGCACAGATACGCAGTATTTT.

This clonotype has only one observation. V is TRBV20-1 and J is TRBJ2-5; D is uncertain. Trimming shortened V by 6 bases and J by 4 bases, and 15 bases separated the two germline ends. This CDR3 has 13 amino acids. Germline V gene lookup returns CDR1 DFQATT and CDR2 SNEGSKA (reference sequence). The CDR3 loop is CSASLSRRETQYF. The CDR3 DNA sequence: TGCAGTGCGTCACTTAGCCGGAGAGAGACCCAGTACTTC.

The V gene is TRBV20-1, the J gene TRBJ1-2; D ambiguous. The CDR3 is made up of 14 amino acids. The germline CDR1 and CDR2 sequences are DFQATT and SNEGSKA (reference sequence). V was pared by 0 bases and J by 8 bases, with 16 bases between. Written as DNA, the CDR3 is TGCAGTGCTAGAGATCTGGGAACTGAAGAAGGCTACACCTTC. Translated, it gives CSARDLGTEEGYTF.

This clonotype has at least ten counts. The CDR3 sequence is CGRSDRVQTEAFF. The CDR3 DNA sequence: TGTGGACGAAGCGACAGGGTACAAACTGAAGCTTTCTTT. The chain recombines TRBV6-7 with TRBJ1-1; TRBD1 matches 7 bases. TRBV6-7 is an ORF, with its function uncertain. The CDR3 contains 13 residues.

The chain recombines TRBV9 with TRBJ2-7; the D gene is possibly TRBD2 (5 bases). The V and J ends lost 0 bases and 11 bases respectively, with 21 bases between them. Germline-derived CDR1 and CDR2 are SGDLS and YYNGEE. The CDR3 is made up of 15 amino acids. The CDR3 nucleotides read TGTGCCAGCAGCGTAGACAAACTAGGAGGCGCTGCGAAGTACTTC. Translated, it gives CASSVDKLGGAAKYF.